This T cell receptor beta chain was profiled in a study of cytomegalovirus exposure and HLA in healthy donors. Whole-study results and caveats: It was 160 or so TCR beta chains that were listed as cytomegalovirus-associated.

PCR was performed using 60 Vbeta and 13 Jbeta primers. Here immunoSEQ multiplex PCR was the method, and the copy in TCRdb shows in-frame clones only, minus some. In all, the sample yields more than 50,000 clones. The germline V gene has CDR1 LGHNA and CDR2 YSLEER. The junction had 12 bases not matched to a gene; V was cut back by 4 bases and J by 12 bases. This CDR3 contains 14 residues. With regard to this clone: What it binds is unknown.

The chain joins TRBV4-3 to TRBJ2-1, with 7 positions matching TRBD1. The sample consisted of PBMCs. The receptor's source is a woman aged 40 to 55 in good health and CMV-seronegative. CDR3 coding DNA: TGCGCCAGCAGCCTAGAAAATCCGGGACAGCGGCAGTTCTTC. It specifies CASSLENPGQRQFF.